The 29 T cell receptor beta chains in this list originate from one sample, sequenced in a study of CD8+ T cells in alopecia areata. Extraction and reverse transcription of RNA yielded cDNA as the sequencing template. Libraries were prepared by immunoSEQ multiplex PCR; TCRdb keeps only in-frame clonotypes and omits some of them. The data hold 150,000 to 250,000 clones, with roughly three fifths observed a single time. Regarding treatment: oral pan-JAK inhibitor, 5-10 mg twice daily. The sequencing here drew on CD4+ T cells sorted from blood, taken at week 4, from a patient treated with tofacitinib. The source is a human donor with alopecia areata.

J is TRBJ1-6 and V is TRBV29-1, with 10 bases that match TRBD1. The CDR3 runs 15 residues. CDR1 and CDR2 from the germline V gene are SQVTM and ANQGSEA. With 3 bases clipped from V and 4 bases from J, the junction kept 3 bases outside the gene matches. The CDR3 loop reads CSVEGDRGYNSPLHF. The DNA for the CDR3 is TGCAGCGTTGAGGGGGACAGGGGATATAATTCACCCCTCCACTTT.

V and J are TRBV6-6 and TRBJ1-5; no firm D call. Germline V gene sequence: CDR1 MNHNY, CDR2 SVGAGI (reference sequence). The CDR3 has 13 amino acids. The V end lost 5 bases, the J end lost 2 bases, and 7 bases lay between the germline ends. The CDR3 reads CASSDRGNQPQHF. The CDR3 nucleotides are TGTGCCAGCAGTGATAGAGGCAATCAGCCCCAGCATTTT.

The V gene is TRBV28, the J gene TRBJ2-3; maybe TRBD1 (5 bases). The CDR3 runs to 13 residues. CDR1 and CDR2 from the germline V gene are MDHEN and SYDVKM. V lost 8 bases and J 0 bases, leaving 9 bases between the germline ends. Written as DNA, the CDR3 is TGTGCCAGCCTCGACAGAAGCACAGATACGCAGTATTTT. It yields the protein CASLDRSTDTQYF.

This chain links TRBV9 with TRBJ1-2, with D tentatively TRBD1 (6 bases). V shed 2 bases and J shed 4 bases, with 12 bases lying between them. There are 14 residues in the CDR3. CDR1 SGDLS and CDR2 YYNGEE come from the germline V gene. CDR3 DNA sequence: TGTGCCAGCAGCGTCCAGGGGCAGGCCTATGGCTACACCTTC. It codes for CASSVQGQAYGYTF.

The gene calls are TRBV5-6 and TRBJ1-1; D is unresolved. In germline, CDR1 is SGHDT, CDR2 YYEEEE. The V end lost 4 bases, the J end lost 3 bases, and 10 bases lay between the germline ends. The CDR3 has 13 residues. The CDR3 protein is CASSNTGDTEAFF. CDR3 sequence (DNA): TGTGCCAGCAGCAATACCGGGGACACTGAAGCTTTCTTT.

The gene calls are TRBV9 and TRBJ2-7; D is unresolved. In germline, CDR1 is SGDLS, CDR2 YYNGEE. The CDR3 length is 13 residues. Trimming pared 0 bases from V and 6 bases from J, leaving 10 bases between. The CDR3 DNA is TGTGCCAGCAGCGTAGGGTCAGAAGTCGAGCAGTACTTC. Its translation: CASSVGSEVEQYF.

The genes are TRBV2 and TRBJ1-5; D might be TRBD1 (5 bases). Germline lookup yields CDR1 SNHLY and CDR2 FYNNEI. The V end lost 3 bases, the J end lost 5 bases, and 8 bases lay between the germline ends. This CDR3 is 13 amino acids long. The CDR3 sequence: CASSEGGDQPQHF. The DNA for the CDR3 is TGTGCCAGCAGTGAGGGGGGGGATCAGCCCCAGCATTTT.

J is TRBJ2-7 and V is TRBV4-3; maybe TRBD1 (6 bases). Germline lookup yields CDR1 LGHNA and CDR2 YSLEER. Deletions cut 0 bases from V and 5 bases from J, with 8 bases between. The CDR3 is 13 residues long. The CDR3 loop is CASSQDHRDEQYF. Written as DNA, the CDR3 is TGCGCCAGCAGCCAAGATCACAGGGACGAGCAGTACTTC.

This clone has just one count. The CDR3 DNA reads TGTGCCAGCATCAGACAAATACGTGGCAGTAGGTATAGCAATCAGCCCCAGCATTTT. Protein product: CASIRQIRGSRYSNQPQHF. The chain recombines TRBV5-6 with TRBJ1-5; no clear D gene. From germline, CDR1 is SGHDT and CDR2 YYEEEE. Trimming removed 6 bases at V and 0 bases at J, with 25 bases between. The CDR3 covers 19 residues.

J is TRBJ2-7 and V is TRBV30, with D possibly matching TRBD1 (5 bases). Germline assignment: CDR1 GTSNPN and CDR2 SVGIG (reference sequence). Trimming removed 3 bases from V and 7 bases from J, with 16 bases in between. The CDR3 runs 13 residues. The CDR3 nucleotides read TGTGCCTGGAGAGTGAAAGGGGCAGGGGAGCAGTACTTC. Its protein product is CAWRVKGAGEQYF.

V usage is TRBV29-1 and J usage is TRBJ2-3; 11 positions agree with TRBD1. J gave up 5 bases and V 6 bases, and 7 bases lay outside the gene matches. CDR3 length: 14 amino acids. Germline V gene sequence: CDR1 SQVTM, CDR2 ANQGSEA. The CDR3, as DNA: TGCAGCGTGGACCCGGGACAGGGGGTAGATACGCAGTATTTT. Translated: CSVDPGQGVDTQYF.

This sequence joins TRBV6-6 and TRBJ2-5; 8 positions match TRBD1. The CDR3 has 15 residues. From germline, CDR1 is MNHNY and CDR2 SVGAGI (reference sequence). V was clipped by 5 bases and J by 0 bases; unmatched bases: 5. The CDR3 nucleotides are TGTGCCAGCAGTAACAAACAGGGGGACCAAGAGACCCAGTACTTC. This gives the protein CASSNKQGDQETQYF.

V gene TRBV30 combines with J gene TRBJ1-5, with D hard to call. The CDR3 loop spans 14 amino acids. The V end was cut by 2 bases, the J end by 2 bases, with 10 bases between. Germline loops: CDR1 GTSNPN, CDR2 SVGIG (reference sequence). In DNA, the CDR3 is TGTGCCTGGAGTATGGGTTACGGCAATCAGCCCCAGCATTTT. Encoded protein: CAWSMGYGNQPQHF.

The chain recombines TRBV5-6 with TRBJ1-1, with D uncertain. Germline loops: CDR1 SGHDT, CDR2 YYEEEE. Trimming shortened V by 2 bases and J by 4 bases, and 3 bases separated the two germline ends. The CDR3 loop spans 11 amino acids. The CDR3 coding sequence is TGTGCCAGCAGCTTACGCACTGAAGCTTTCTTT. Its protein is CASSLRTEAFF. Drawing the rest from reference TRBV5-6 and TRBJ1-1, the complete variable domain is DAGVTQSPTHLIKTRGQQVTLRCSPKSGHDTVSWYQQALGQGPQFIFQYYEEEERQRGNFPDRFSGHQFPNYSSELNVNALLLGDSALYLCASSLRTEAFFGQGTRLTVV.

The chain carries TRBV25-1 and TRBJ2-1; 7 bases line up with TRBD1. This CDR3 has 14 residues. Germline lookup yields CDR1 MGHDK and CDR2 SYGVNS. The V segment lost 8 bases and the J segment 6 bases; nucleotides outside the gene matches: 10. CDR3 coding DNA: TGTGCCAGCGGGACAGTCGTGGCTTCCAATGAGCAGTTCTTC. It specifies CASGTVVASNEQFF.

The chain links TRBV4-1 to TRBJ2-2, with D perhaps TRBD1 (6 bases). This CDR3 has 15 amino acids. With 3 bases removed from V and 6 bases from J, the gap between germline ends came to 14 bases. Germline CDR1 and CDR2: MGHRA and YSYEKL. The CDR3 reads CASSQTGHRAGELFF. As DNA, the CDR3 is TGCGCCAGCAGCCAGACGGGACATCGGGCCGGGGAGCTGTTTTTT.

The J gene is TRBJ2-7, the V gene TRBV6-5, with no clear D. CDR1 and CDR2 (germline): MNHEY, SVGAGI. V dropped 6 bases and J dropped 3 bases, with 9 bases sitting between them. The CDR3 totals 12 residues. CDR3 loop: CASSTNSYEQYF. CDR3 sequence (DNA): TGTGCCAGCAGCACTAACAGCTACGAGCAGTACTTC.

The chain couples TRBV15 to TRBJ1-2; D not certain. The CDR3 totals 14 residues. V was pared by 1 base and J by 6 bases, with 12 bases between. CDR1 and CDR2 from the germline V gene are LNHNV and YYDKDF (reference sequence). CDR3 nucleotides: TGTGCCACCAGCAGAGGTGTTTCGAGAGATGGCTACACCTTC. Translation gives CATSRGVSRDGYTF.

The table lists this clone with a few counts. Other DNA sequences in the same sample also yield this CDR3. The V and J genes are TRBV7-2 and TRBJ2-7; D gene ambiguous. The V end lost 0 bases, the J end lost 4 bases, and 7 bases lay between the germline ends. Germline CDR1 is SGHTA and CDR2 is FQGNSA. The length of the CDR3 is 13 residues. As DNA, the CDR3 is TGTGCCAGCAGCTTAGCGGCTTCATACGAGCAGTACTTC. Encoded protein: CASSLAASYEQYF.

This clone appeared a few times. The CDR3: CASSLGLTDTQYF. The CDR3 nucleotides read TGCGCCAGCAGCCTCGGACTAACAGATACGCAGTATTTT. The chain joins TRBV4-3 to TRBJ2-3; D may be TRBD2 (6 bases). There are 13 residues in the CDR3. The germline CDR1 and CDR2 sequences are LGHNA and YSLEER. Trimming took 4 bases from V and 3 from J, leaving 8 bases between them.

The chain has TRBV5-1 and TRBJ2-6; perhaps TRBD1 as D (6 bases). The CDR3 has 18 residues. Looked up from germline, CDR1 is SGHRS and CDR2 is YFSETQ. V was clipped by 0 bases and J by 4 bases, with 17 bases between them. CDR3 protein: CASSLVQGQIGGANVLTF. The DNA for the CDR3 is TGCGCCAGCAGCTTGGTACAGGGACAAATCGGCGGGGCCAACGTCCTGACTTTC.

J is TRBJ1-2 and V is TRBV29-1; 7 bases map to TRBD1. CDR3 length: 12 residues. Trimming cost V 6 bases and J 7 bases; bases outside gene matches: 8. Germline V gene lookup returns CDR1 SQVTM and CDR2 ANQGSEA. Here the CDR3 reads CSVSGTEAGYTF. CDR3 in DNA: TGCAGCGTATCCGGGACAGAGGCTGGCTACACCTTC.

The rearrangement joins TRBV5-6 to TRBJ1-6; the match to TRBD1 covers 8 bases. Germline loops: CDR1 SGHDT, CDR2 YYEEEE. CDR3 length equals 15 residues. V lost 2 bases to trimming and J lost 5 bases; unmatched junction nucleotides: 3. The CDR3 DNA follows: TGTGCCAGCAGCTTTGCAGGGGGCCATAATTCACCCCTCCACTTT. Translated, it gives CASSFAGGHNSPLHF.

The CDR3 loop is CAWSVRGYVTF. DNA for the CDR3: TGTGCCTGGAGCGTGAGGGGCTATGTCACCTTC. The chain recombines TRBV30 with TRBJ1-2; a possible D gene is TRBD1 (5 bases). This CDR3 contains 11 residues. Trimming pared 3 bases from V and 13 bases from J, leaving 15 bases between. From germline, CDR1 is GTSNPN and CDR2 SVGIG (reference sequence).

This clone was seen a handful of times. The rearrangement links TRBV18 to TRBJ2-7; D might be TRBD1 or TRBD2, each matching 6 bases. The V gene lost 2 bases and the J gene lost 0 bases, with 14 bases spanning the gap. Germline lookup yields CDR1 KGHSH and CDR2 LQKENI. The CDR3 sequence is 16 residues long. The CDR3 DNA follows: TGTGCCAGCTCACCAACAGGGATGGGGGGCTCCTACGAGCAGTACTTC. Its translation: CASSPTGMGGSYEQYF.

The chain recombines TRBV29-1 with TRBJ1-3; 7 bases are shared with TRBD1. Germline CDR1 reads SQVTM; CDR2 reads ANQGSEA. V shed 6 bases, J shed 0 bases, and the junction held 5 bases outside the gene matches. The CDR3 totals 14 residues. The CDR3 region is CSVQQGSSGNTIYF. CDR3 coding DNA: TGCAGCGTACAACAGGGGAGCTCTGGAAACACCATATATTTT.

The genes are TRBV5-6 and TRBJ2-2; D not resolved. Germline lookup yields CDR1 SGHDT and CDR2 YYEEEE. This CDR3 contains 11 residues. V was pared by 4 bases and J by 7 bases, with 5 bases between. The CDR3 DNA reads TGTGCCAGCAGCCTACGCGGGGAGCTGTTTTTT. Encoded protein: CASSLRGELFF.

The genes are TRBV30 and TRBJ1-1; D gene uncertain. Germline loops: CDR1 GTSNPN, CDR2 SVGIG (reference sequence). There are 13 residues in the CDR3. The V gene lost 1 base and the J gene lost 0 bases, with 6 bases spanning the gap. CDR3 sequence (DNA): TGTGCCTGGAGTGCTCACATGAACACTGAAGCTTTCTTT. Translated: CAWSAHMNTEAFF.

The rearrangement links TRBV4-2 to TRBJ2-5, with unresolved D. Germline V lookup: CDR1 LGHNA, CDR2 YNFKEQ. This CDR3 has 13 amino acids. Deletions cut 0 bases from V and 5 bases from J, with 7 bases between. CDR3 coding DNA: TGTGCCAGCAGCCAAGATTTCCAGGAGACCCAGTACTTC. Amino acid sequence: CASSQDFQETQYF.